The entry below gives a single TCR beta chain sequence along with its context. The antigen is undetermined. The junction differs from germline at one of its ends, possibly a read error. Starting material of around 490 ng total RNA yielded TCR beta cDNA via a constant-region primer. A slightly modified ARM-PCR protocol with three nested multiplex PCR rounds produced these TCR beta libraries. TCRdb analysed the multiplex PCR reads with MiXCR anew, one entry per CDR3 protein. The data hold about 350,000 distinct CDR3 sequences, with about 61% observed a single time. It was unsorted whole blood that yielded blood RNA, and germline DNA was also extracted. This sample is drawn from a study of tumor-infiltrating lymphocytes in primary liver carcinoma. Study context: Each participant had primary liver carcinoma, and surgical resection was the treatment. Broader study findings: It was in tumors, not blood, that the top-250-clone fraction was significantly higher (p = 0.039).

The sequencing input was peripheral blood. The origin of this receptor is a man aged 35 to 55 with primary liver carcinoma and hepatitis B virus infection.

This CDR3 reads CVSGPGGAGTDTQYF. As DNA, the CDR3 is TGTGTCAGCGGTCCCGGGGGCGCAGGGACAGATACGCAGTATTTT. The chain employs TRBV6-6 and TRBJ2-3; perhaps D is TRBD1 or TRBD2 (6 bases each). The CDR3 is made up of 15 amino acids. Per the germline V gene, CDR1 is MNHNY and CDR2 is SVGAGI (reference sequence).